One TCR beta chain is described in this entry. What it binds is unknown. These data belong to a study of cytomegalovirus exposure and HLA in healthy donors. Study outcomes and limitations: In a later analysis, TCR association rates varied by HLA locus: DRB1 most, HLA-C fewest. Equally common other TCR beta chains were less clonally expanded than HLA-associated ones, a later analysis found.

The study ran its PCR with 60 Vbeta and 13 Jbeta primers. As originally analysed: Some 80 million unique TCR beta chains, some 9.9 million shared, were counted in a later analysis. The table came from immunoSEQ multiplex PCR; TCRdb's copy has only in-frame clones and leaves some out. The DNA was the basis for D and trimming; V, J and clone size are from that table. The sample carries under 150,000 clones, 73% recorded once. V shed 0 bases, J shed 5 bases, and the junction held 3 bases outside the gene matches. CDR1 is SGHRS, CDR2 YFSETQ, per germline. The CDR3 totals 14 residues. The chain recombines TRBV5-1 with TRBJ1-1, with 8 bases matching TRBD1. Sample: PBMCs. The receptor was derived from a woman aged 40 to 55 in good health and CMV-seronegative. The CDR3 DNA reads TGCGCCAGCAGCTTGGGACAGGGGAAGACTGAAGCTTTCTTT. This codes for CASSLGQGKTEAFF.